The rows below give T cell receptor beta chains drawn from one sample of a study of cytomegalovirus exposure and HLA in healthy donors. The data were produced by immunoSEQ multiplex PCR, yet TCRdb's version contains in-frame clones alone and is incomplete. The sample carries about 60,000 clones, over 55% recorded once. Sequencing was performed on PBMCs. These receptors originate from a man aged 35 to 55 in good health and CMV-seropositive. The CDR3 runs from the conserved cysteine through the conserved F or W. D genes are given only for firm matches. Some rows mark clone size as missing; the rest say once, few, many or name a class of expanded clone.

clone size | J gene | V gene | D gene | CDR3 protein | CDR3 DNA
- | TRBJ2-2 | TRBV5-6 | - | CASSLVAPRGGELFF | TGTGCCAGCAGCTTGGTTGCCCCCCGGGGCGGGGAGCTGTTTTTT
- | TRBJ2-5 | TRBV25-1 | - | CASTRASAETQYF | TGTGCCAGCACCAGGGCTAGCGCCGAGACCCAGTACTTC
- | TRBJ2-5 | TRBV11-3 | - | CASSSGGQETQYF | TGTGCCAGCAGCTCAGGGGGGCAAGAGACCCAGTACTTC
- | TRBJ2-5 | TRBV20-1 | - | CSAATVETQYF | TGCAGTGCAGCGACGGTGGAGACCCAGTACTTC
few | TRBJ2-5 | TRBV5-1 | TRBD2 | CASSTSGVQETQYF | TGCGCCAGCAGCACTAGCGGGGTGCAAGAGACCCAGTACTTC
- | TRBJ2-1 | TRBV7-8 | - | CASSLAGPLNEQFF | TGTGCCAGCAGCTTAGCGGGGCCCCTCAATGAGCAGTTCTTC
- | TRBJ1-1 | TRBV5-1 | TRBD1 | CASSLYGTENTEAFF | TGCGCCAGCAGCTTGTACGGGACAGAGAACACTGAAGCTTTCTTT
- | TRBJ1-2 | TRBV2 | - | CASRDSSKAGYTF | TGTGCCAGCAGAGACAGTTCGAAGGCTGGCTACACCTTC
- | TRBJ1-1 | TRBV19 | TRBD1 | CASRIGTGNTEAFF | TGTGCCAGTAGGATTGGGACAGGGAACACTGAAGCTTTCTTT
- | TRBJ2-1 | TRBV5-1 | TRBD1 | CASSYATGGHRYYNEQFF | TGCGCCAGCAGCTACGCAACAGGGGGCCATCGTTATTACAATGAGCAGTTCTTC
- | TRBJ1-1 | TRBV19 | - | CASSLIYGENTEAFF | TGTGCCAGTAGTCTCATCTACGGGGAGAACACTGAAGCTTTCTTT
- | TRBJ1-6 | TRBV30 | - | CAWTRGSSSNSPLHF | TGTGCCTGGACCCGAGGGAGCTCCTCAAATTCACCCCTCCACTTT
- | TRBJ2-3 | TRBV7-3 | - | CASSRRGETTDTQYF | TGTGCCAGCAGCCGGCGCGGGGAAACCACAGATACGCAGTATTTT
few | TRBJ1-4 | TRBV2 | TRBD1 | CASSTRQGATEKLFF | TGTGCCAGCAGTACCCGACAGGGGGCCACGGAAAAACTGTTTTTT
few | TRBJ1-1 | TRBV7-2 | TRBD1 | CASRSPGTALNTEAFF | TGTGCCAGCAGATCCCCAGGGACAGCTTTGAACACTGAAGCTTTCTTT
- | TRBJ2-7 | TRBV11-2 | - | CASSLPSRVEQYF | TGTGCCAGCAGCTTGCCCTCCCGGGTCGAGCAGTACTTC
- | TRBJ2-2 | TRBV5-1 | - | CASSLGTATGELFF | TGCGCCAGCAGCTTAGGGACTGCGACCGGGGAGCTGTTTTTT
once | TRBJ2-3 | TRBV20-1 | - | CSARDGDTQYF | TGCAGTGCTAGAGATGGCGATACGCAGTATTTT
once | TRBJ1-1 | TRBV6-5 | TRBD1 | CASRPPGQGAEAFF | TGTGCCAGCAGACCACCGGGACAGGGGGCTGAAGCTTTCTTT
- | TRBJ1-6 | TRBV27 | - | CASSFGKGWSPLHF | TGTGCCAGCAGTTTCGGGAAAGGGTGGTCACCCCTCCACTTT
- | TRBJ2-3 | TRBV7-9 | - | CASSLGGWGGPKRTDTQYF | TGTGCCAGCAGCTTAGGAGGGTGGGGGGGGCCAAAACGAACAGATACGCAGTATTTT
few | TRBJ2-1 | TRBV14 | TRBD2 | CASSQEWLAGSDEQFF | TGTGCCAGCAGCCAAGAGTGGCTAGCGGGGAGCGATGAGCAGTTCTTC
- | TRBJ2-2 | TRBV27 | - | CASSSPGGSTGELFF | TGTGCCAGCAGTTCCCCCGGGGGTAGCACCGGGGAGCTGTTTTTT
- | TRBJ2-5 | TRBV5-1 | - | CASSLAAQGIQETQYF | TGCGCCAGCAGCCTGGCCGCCCAGGGTATCCAAGAGACCCAGTACTTC
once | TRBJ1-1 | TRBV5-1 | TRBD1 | CASSLGGFDTEAFF | TGCGCCAGCAGCTTAGGGGGCTTTGACACTGAAGCTTTCTTT
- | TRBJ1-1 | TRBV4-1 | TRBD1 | CASSPHMGQGYTEAFF | TGCGCCAGCAGCCCACACATGGGACAGGGTTACACTGAAGCTTTCTTT
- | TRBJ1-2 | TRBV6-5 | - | CASRQALGGGYTF | TGTGCCAGCAGGCAGGCCCTAGGGGGTGGCTACACCTTC
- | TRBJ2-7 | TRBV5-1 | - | CASSLDRVYEQYF | TGCGCCAGCAGCTTGGACAGGGTTTACGAGCAGTACTTC
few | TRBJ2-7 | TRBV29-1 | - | CSVHGREGLYEQYF | TGCAGCGTTCATGGCAGGGAAGGCCTCTACGAGCAGTACTTC
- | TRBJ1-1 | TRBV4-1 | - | CASSQDNELRAGGAFF | TGCGCCAGCAGCCAAGACAACGAGTTAAGGGCCGGGGGAGCTTTCTTT
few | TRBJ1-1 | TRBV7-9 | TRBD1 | CASSSRGRQGARTEAFF | TGTGCCAGCAGCTCCCGGGGGCGACAGGGGGCGCGAACTGAAGCTTTCTTT
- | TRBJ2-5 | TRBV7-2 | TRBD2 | CASSFVGGFQETQYF | TGTGCCAGCAGCTTTGTGGGGGGGTTCCAAGAGACCCAGTACTTC
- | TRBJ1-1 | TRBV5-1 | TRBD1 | CASSFGTGSNTEAFF | TGCGCCAGCAGCTTCGGGACAGGGAGCAACACTGAAGCTTTCTTT
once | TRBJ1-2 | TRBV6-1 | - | CASTWGGNYGYTF | TGTGCCAGCACCTGGGGGGGGAACTATGGCTACACCTTC
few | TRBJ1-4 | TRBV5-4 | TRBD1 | CASSLVGQGDEKLFF | TGTGCCAGCAGCTTGGTGGGACAGGGGGATGAAAAACTGTTTTTT
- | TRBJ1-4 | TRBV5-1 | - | CASSLDQRNEKLFF | TGCGCCAGCAGCTTGGACCAGCGCAATGAAAAACTGTTTTTT
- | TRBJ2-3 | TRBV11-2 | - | CASSLGRTTDTQYF | TGTGCCAGCAGCTTAGGCAGGACTACAGATACGCAGTATTTT
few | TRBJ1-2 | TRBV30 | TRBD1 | CAWGTRDRAYGYTF | TGTGCCTGGGGGACCCGGGACAGAGCCTATGGCTACACCTTC
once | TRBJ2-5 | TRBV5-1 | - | CASSLELNTQYF | TGCGCCAGCAGCTTGGAGCTCAACACCCAGTACTTC
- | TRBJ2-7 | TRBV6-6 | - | CASRRDSASSYEQYF | TGTGCCAGCAGGCGGGACAGCGCAAGCTCCTACGAGCAGTACTTC
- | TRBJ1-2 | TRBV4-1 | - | CASSQETGLEGYTF | TGCGCCAGCAGCCAAGAAACAGGGCTAGAAGGCTACACCTTC
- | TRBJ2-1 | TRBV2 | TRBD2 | CASSELAGVNNEQFF | TGTGCCAGCAGTGAACTAGCGGGGGTAAACAATGAGCAGTTCTTC
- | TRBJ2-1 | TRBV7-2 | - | CASSSNWGDEQFF | TGTGCCAGCAGCTCCAACTGGGGGGATGAGCAGTTCTTC
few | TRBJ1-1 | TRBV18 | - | CASSPLTGEAFF | TGTGCCAGCTCACCACTGACGGGTGAAGCTTTCTTT
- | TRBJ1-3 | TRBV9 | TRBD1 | CASSPWTGASSGNTIYF | TGTGCCAGCAGCCCTTGGACAGGGGCTAGCTCTGGAAACACCATATATTTT
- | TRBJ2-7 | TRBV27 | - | CASSLSSVYEQYF | TGTGCCAGCAGTTTATCGTCCGTCTACGAGCAGTACTTC
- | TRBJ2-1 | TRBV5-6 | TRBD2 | CASSSLGTSGYNEQFF | TGTGCCAGCAGTTCACTCGGGACTAGCGGGTACAATGAGCAGTTCTTC
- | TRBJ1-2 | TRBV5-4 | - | CASSTGYGYGYTF | TGTGCCAGCAGTACAGGGTACGGCTATGGCTACACCTTC
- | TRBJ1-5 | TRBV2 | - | CASRAHSNQPQHF | TGTGCCAGCAGGGCACATAGCAATCAGCCCCAGCATTTT
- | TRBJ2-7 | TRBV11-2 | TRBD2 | CASRTLIAGGYEQYF | TGTGCCAGCAGGACTTTGATAGCGGGGGGATACGAGCAGTACTTC
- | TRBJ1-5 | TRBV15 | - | CATAAGVVNSNQPQHF | TGTGCCACTGCCGCGGGGGTGGTGAACAGCAATCAGCCCCAGCATTTT
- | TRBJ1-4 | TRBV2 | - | CASSKDYRALNEKLFF | TGTGCCAGCAGTAAAGACTACAGGGCCCTTAATGAAAAACTGTTTTTT
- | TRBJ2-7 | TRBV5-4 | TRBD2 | CASSPGLAGGLAYEQYF | TGTGCCAGCAGCCCGGGACTAGCGGGGGGTCTTGCCTACGAGCAGTACTTC
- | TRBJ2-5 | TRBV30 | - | CAWRLYQETQYF | TGTGCCTGGAGACTCTATCAAGAGACCCAGTACTTC
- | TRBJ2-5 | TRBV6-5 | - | CASSPSGGWTQYF | TGTGCCAGCAGTCCCTCCGGGGGTTGGACCCAGTACTTC